The present TCR beta chain was sequenced within a study of CD8+ T cells in alopecia areata. This clone was picked up a small number of times. The target antigen is unknown. The CDR3 covers 15 residues. V was shortened by 0 bases and J by 1 base, with 9 bases between the two germline ends. Germline V lookup: CDR1 LGHNA, CDR2 YSLEER. Study findings and constraints: Sequencing of scalp samples also includes resident alphabeta T cells from normal skin.

Treatment here: oral pan-JAK inhibitor, 5-10 mg twice daily. After isolation, RNA underwent reverse transcription to generate cDNA as the sequencing template. Clones were read by immunoSEQ multiplex PCR, and TCRdb kept only the in-frame ones, dropping some. Of around 100,000 clones listed, roughly 46% were seen once; the top ten hold less than 20%. This clonotype was sampled from a human donor with alopecia areata. Sequenced here: CD8+ T cells sorted from blood, sampled at week 24, from a patient treated with tofacitinib. The chain is built from TRBV4-3 and TRBJ1-1, with D hard to call. CDR3 nucleotide sequence: TGCGCCAGCAGCCAAGATCAACATACGAACACTGAAGCTTTCTTT. It yields the protein CASSQDQHTNTEAFF.